The clone carrying this T cell receptor (beta chain) was seen more than once but under ten times. Its specificity is not known. TCRdb's copy holds only in-frame clones and misses some; the assay was immunoSEQ multiplex PCR. The repertoire consists of around 90,000 clones, with over 85% occurring once and the leading ten covering 0.45% to 0.55%. The sample originates from a study of graft-versus-host responses after intestinal transplantation. Study-wide context: Recipients had transplants, and these were multivisceral, liver-intestinal, or isolated intestinal. Once they had received anti-thymocyte globulin induction, all recipients took tacrolimus and steroids for approximately three years.

The study's findings and limits: GvH clones were found in recipient marrow; some appeared first in ileum or blood.

The CDR3 extends over 15 amino acids. V was pared by 7 bases and J by 2 bases, with 15 bases between. Germline CDR1 reads SNHLY; CDR2 reads FYNNEI. This specimen was unstimulated CD8+ T cells sorted from spleen or lymph node cells, taken before intestinal transplant. This TCR was recovered from a human donor who received an intestinal transplant. This sequence joins TRBV2 and TRBJ1-5, with TRBD1 as a possible D gene (6 bases). CDR3 in amino acids: CASTAGGLGNQPQHF. DNA of the CDR3: TGTGCCAGCACGGCGGGGGGCTTGGGCAATCAGCCCCAGCATTTT. The full variable domain, in which reference TRBV2 and TRBJ1-5 provide the parts outside the CDR3, is EPEVTQTPSHQVTQMGQEVILRCVPISNHLYFYWYRQILGQKVEFLVSFYNNEISEKSEIFDDQFSVERPDGSNFTLKIRSTKLEDSAMYFCASTAGGLGNQPQHFGDGTRLSIL.